What follows describes a single T cell receptor beta chain. The antigen is unknown. The PCR employed 60 Vbeta primers together with 13 Jbeta primers. This table comes from immunoSEQ multiplex PCR, and its TCRdb copy is limited to in-frame clones, with some not included. The data contain 130,000 or so clones, around four fifths of them singletons. The source of the sample is a study of cytomegalovirus exposure and HLA in healthy donors. This CDR3 is 12 amino acids long. V was clipped by 5 bases and J by 2 bases; unmatched bases: 2. Germline assignment: CDR1 GTSNPN and CDR2 SVGIG (reference sequence). The study's findings and limits: Some V segments, including TRBV6-2 and TRBV6-3, were excluded as indistinguishable. Reportedly, a later analysis found an Asian-associated ancestry cluster had fewer N-insertions than the approximately 700-donor mean.

The sequence derives from a woman in her thirties or forties in good health and CMV-seronegative. The gene calls are TRBV30 and TRBJ2-7; 8 bases are a match to TRBD1. Sequenced sample: PBMCs. The CDR3 nucleotides read TGTGCCTGGGGACAGGGCCCCTACGAGCAGTACTTC. It encodes CAWGQGPYEQYF. Supplemented by reference TRBV30 and TRBJ2-7, the full variable domain reads SQTIHQWPATLVQPVGSPLSLECTVEGTSNPNLYWYRQAAGRGLQLLFYSVGIGQISSEVPQNLSASRPQDRQFILSSKKLLLSDSGFYLCAWGQGPYEQYFGPGTRLTVT.